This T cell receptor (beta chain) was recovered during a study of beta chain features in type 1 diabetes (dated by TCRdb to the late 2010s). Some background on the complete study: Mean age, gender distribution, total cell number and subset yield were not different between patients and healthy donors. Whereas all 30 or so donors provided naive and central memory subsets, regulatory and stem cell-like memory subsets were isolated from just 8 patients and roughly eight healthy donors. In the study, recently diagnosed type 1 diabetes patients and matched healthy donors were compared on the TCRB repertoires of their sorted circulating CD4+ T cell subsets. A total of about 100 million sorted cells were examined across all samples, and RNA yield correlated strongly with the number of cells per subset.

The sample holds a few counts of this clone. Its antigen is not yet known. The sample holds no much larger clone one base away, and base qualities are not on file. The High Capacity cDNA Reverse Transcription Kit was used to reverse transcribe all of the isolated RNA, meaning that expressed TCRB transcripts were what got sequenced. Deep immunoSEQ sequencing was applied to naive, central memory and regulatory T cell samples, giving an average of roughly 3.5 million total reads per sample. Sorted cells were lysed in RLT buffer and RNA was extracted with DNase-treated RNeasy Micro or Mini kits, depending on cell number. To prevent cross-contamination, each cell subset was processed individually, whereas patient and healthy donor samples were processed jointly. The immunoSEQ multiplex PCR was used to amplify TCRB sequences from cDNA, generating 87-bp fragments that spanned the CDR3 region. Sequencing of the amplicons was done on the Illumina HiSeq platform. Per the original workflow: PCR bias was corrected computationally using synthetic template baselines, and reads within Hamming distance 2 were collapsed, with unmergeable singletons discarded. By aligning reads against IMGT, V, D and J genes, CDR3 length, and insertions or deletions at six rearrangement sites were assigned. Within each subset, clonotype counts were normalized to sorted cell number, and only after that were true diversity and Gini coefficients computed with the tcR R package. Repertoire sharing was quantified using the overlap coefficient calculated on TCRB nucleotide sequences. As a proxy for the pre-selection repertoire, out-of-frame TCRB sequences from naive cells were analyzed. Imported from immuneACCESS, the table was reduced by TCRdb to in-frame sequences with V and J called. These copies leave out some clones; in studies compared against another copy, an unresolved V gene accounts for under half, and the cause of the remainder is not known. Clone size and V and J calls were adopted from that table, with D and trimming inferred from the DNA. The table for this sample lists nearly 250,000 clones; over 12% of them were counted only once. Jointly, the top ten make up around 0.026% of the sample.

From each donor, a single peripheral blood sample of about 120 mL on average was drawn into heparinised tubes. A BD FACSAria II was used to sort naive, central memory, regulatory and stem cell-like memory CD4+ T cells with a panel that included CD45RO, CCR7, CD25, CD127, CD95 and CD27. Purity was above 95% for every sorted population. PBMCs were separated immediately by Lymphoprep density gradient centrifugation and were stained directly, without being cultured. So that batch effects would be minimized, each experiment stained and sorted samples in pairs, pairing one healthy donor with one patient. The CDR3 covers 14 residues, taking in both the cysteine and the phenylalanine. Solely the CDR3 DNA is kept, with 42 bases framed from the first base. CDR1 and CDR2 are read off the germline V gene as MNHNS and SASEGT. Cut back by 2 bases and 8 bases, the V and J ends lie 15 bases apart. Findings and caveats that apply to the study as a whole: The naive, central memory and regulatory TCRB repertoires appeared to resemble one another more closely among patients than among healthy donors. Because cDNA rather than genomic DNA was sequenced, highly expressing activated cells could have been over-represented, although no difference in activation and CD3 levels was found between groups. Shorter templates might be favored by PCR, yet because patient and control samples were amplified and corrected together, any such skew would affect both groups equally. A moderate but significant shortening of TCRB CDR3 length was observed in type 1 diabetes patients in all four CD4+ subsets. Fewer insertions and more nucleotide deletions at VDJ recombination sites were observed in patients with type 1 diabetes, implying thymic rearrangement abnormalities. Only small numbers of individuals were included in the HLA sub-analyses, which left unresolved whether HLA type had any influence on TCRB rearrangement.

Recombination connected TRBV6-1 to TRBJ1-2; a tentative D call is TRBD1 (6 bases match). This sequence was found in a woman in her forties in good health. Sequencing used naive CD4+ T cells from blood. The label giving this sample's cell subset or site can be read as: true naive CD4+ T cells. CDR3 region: CASSELNRVGGYTF. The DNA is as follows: TGTGCCAGCAGTGAACTAAACAGGGTGGGCGGCTACACCTTC.